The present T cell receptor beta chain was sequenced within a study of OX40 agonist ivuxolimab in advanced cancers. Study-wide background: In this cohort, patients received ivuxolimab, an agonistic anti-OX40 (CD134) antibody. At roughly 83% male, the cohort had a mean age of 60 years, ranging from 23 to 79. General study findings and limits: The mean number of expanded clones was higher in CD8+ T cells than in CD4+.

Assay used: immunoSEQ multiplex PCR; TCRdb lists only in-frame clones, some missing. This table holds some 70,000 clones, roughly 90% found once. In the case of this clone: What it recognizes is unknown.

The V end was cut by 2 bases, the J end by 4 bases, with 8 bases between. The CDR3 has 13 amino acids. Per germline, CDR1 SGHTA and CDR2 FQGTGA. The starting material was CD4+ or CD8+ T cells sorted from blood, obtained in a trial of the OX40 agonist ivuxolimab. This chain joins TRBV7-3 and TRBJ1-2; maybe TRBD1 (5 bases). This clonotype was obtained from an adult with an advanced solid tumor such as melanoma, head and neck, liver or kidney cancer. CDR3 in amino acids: CASSLSGTYGYTF. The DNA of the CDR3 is TGTGCCAGCAGCTTATCAGGGACCTATGGCTACACCTTC.